This T cell receptor beta chain was sequenced in a study of cytomegalovirus exposure and HLA in healthy donors. Notes on the study in general: Sequences of the TCR beta chain were said to predict the HLA-A and HLA-B alleles of most subjects accurately.

Points on this clone: Its antigen is not identified.

The J segment lost 7 bases and the V segment lost 0 bases, leaving 2 bases of the junction unmatched. The CDR3 contains 15 residues. Germline V CDR1 and CDR2: SGHNT, YENEEA. Amplification used 60 Vbeta primers and 13 Jbeta primers. In the study's own analysis: In a later analysis, some 10 million of approximately 86 million unique beta chains occurred in at least two donors. Measured with immunoSEQ multiplex PCR; TCRdb has only the in-frame clones, and not every one. V, J and clone size derive from that table, while D and trimming were established from the DNA sequence. The data contain 120,000 to 150,000 clones, about 79% of them singletons.

Material for sequencing was PBMCs. The source is a male donor in good health and CMV-seronegative. This chain joins TRBV11-3 and TRBJ1-6; 8 bases map to TRBD1. CDR3 bases: TGTGCCAGCAGCTTAGATGGGACAGGAAATTCACCCCTCCACTTT. Translating gives CASSLDGTGNSPLHF.